These 30 T cell receptor beta chains were all obtained from the same sample, sequenced in a study of cytomegalovirus exposure and HLA in healthy donors. Use of 60 Vbeta and 13 Jbeta primers characterized the PCR. Assay used: immunoSEQ multiplex PCR; TCRdb lists only in-frame clones, some missing. The repertoire has 250,000 or so clones, over 70% of them found once; the top ten carry less than 8.5%. Sequenced sample: PBMCs. These receptors were obtained from an older woman in good health and CMV-seropositive.

The count of this clone is one. The rearrangement uses TRBV5-4 and TRBJ2-7, with 14 positions matching TRBD2. Trimming cost V 4 bases and J 4 bases; bases outside gene matches: 7. This CDR3 comprises 16 residues. CDR1 and CDR2 (germline): SGHNT, YYREEE (reference sequence). The CDR3 spells CASSRTSGRTSYEQYF. The CDR3 DNA follows: TGTGCCAGCAGCCGGACTAGCGGGAGGACATCTTACGAGCAGTACTTC.

This clone was seen a handful of times. J is TRBJ2-1 and V is TRBV7-2, with TRBD2 matching over 9 bases. CDR1 and CDR2 from the germline V gene are SGHTA and FQGNSA. This CDR3 contains 14 residues. V trimming: 8 bases; J trimming: 3 bases; junction bases outside the gene matches: 5. The CDR3 here is CASARLADYNEQFF. CDR3 bases: TGTGCCAGCGCCAGACTAGCGGACTACAATGAGCAGTTCTTC.

The rearrangement uses TRBV6-6 and TRBJ2-7; the D is unclear. This CDR3 comprises 14 residues. Germline V gives CDR1 MNHNY, CDR2 SVGAGI (reference sequence). Trimming took off 0 bases at V and 1 base at J, with 7 bases between the two ends. CDR3: CASSYSDTSYEQYF. The CDR3 nucleotides read TGTGCCAGCAGTTACTCCGACACTTCCTACGAGCAGTACTTC.

The rearrangement uses TRBV28 and TRBJ2-7; perhaps TRBD1 as D (6 bases). V was pared by 6 bases and J by 5 bases, with 17 bases between. CDR3 length equals 14 residues. Germline assignment: CDR1 MDHEN and CDR2 SYDVKM. This CDR3 reads CASSRRGGGDEQYF. In DNA form, the CDR3 reads TGTGCCAGCAGCCGCCGTGGGGGCGGCGACGAGCAGTACTTC.

The chain links TRBV2 to TRBJ1-1; no definite D call. In germline, CDR1 is SNHLY, CDR2 FYNNEI. V was cut by 7 bases and J by 1 base, with 19 bases left in between. The length of the CDR3 is 16 residues. CDR3 in amino acids: CASTLDRQAPNTEAFF. DNA of the CDR3: TGTGCCAGCACCCTCGATAGGCAGGCTCCGAACACTGAAGCTTTCTTT.

The chain couples TRBV23-1 to TRBJ2-3, with 7 nucleotides matching TRBD2. TRBV23-1 is marked as an open reading frame, function uncertain. V lost 0 bases, J lost 8 bases, and 11 bases stayed unmatched. There are 16 residues in the CDR3. This CDR3 reads CASSQSGGWANFTQYF. The CDR3 DNA is TGCGCCAGCAGTCAATCGGGAGGGTGGGCAAATTTTACGCAGTATTTT.

In this sample, this clone turned up once. This sequence joins TRBV6-1 and TRBJ2-7, with D maybe TRBD2 (7 bases). Germline values: CDR1 MNHNS, CDR2 SASEGT. The CDR3 is 14 residues long. Trimming left V 5 bases short and J 0 bases short, with 11 bases between. This chain's CDR3 is CASSKGGVSYEQYF. DNA of the CDR3: TGTGCCAGCAGTAAGGGGGGGGTCTCCTACGAGCAGTACTTC.

This clone was seen only once. Mismatch with germline at one junction end may stem from a read error. The V call is TRBV6-1, the J call TRBJ2-3; 10 bases match TRBD2. Germline V gene sequence: CDR1 MNHNS, CDR2 SASEGT. This CDR3 has 15 amino acids. CDR3 region: CASSKASGGGDTQYF. CDR3 nucleotide sequence: TGTGCCAGCAGTAAAGCTAGCGGGGGCGGGGATACGCAGTATTTT.

The genes are TRBV1 and TRBJ2-7; whether TRBD2, the table's D call, matches the DNA was not checked. TRBV1 is a listed pseudogene. The CDR3 contains 16 residues. The CDR3 nucleotides are TGCACCAGCAGCCAAGACAGGCGGGAGGGCCGCTACGAGCAGTACTTC. Its protein is CTSSQDRREGRYEQYF.

The genes are TRBV5-6 and TRBJ2-7, with D perhaps TRBD2 (5 bases). V gave up 0 bases and J gave up 5 bases, with 9 bases separating them. Germline CDR1 and CDR2: SGHDT and YYEEEE. The CDR3 runs to 13 residues. The CDR3 nucleotides are TGTGCCAGCAGCTTGGAACTAGTCCACGAGCAGTACTTC. It is translated as CASSLELVHEQYF.

The V and J genes are TRBV7-9 and TRBJ2-1; tentative D call: TRBD2 (5 bases). V gave up 7 bases and J gave up 4 bases, with 14 bases separating them. This CDR3 spans 14 amino acids. Looked up from germline, CDR1 is SEHNR and CDR2 is FQNEAQ (reference sequence). The CDR3 DNA follows: TGTGCCAGCACCACAGCTAGCCGTTACAATGAGCAGTTCTTC. Translated: CASTTASRYNEQFF.

V and J are TRBV5-6 and TRBJ2-1, with a possible D match to TRBD2 (7 bases). Trimming took 4 bases from V and 8 from J, leaving 25 bases between them. Germline values: CDR1 SGHDT, CDR2 YYEEEE. The CDR3 sequence is 17 residues long. CDR3 protein: CASSPRGAGEGLDEQFF. CDR3 in DNA: TGTGCCAGCAGCCCCCGGGGGGCGGGAGAAGGGCTCGATGAGCAGTTCTTC. The whole variable domain, filled in from reference TRBV5-6 and TRBJ2-1, reads DAGVTQSPTHLIKTRGQQVTLRCSPKSGHDTVSWYQQALGQGPQFIFQYYEEEERQRGNFPDRFSGHQFPNYSSELNVNALLLGDSALYLCASSPRGAGEGLDEQFFGPGTRLTVL.

V is TRBV7-9 and J is TRBJ2-3, with 15 bases aligning to TRBD2. The CDR3 covers 17 residues. V trimming: 3 bases; J trimming: 7 bases; junction bases outside the gene matches: 8. Looked up from germline, CDR1 is SEHNR and CDR2 is FQNEAQ (reference sequence). The CDR3 sequence is CASSFPGTSGRLHTQYF. In nucleotides, the CDR3 is TGTGCCAGCAGCTTCCCTGGGACTAGCGGGAGGCTACATACGCAGTATTTT.

The V call is TRBV7-6, the J call TRBJ1-2; 9 nucleotides align to TRBD1. CDR1 and CDR2 (germline): SGHVS, FNYEAQ. Trimming removed 2 bases from V and 5 bases from J; junction bases left unmatched: 9. This CDR3 is built from 16 residues. The CDR3 spells CASSLNLGTGLYGYTF. CDR3 in DNA: TGTGCCAGCAGCTTAAATCTTGGGACAGGGCTTTATGGCTACACCTTC.

The J gene is TRBJ1-2, the V gene TRBV5-5, with D perhaps TRBD1 (6 bases). This CDR3 has 12 residues. The germline CDR1 and CDR2 sequences are SGHKS and YYEKEE (reference sequence). V lost 1 base and J 13 bases, leaving 14 bases between the germline ends. The CDR3 is CASSLTGQFATF. CDR3 DNA: TGTGCCAGCAGCTTGACAGGGCAATTTGCCACCTTC. The full variable domain, its missing parts supplied by reference TRBV5-5 and TRBJ1-2, is DAGVTQSPTHLIKTRGQQVTLRCSPISGHKSVSWYQQVLGQGPQFIFQYYEKEERGRGNFPDRFSARQFPNYSSELNVNALLLGDSALYLCASSLTGQFATFGSGTRLTVV.

The rearrangement uses TRBV9 and TRBJ1-1; possible D gene TRBD1, 5 bases. Trimming stripped 4 bases from V and 11 bases from J, with 27 bases between. This CDR3 has 16 residues. Per germline, CDR1 SGDLS and CDR2 YYNGEE. CDR3 bases: TGTGCCAGCAGCCCGGGGGGGTCAGGGCTTTTGGGGGAGGCTTTCTTT. This codes for CASSPGGSGLLGEAFF. Using reference TRBV9 and TRBJ1-1 for the parts outside the CDR3, the full variable domain is DSGVTQTPKHLITATGQRVTLRCSPRSGDLSVYWYQQSLDQGLQFLIQYYNGEERAKGNILERFSAQQFPDLHSELNLSSLELGDSALYFCASSPGGSGLLGEAFFGQGTRLTVV.

This clone was recorded a few times. The chain has TRBV18 and TRBJ2-2, with D uncertain. Germline V CDR1 and CDR2: KGHSH, LQKENI. CDR3 size: 14 residues. Trimming left V 0 bases short and J 3 bases short, with 5 bases between. This chain's CDR3 is CASSPPRYTGELFF. The CDR3 DNA follows: TGTGCCAGCTCACCACCCAGATACACCGGGGAGCTGTTTTTT.

This chain connects TRBV9 to TRBJ1-2, with D tentatively TRBD1 (5 bases). Trimming cost V 0 bases and J 3 bases, with 9 bases left between them. CDR3 length: 14 residues. Germline lookup yields CDR1 SGDLS and CDR2 YYNGEE. The CDR3: CASSVAGKDYGYTF. CDR3 bases: TGTGCCAGCAGCGTAGCAGGGAAGGACTATGGCTACACCTTC.

J is TRBJ1-1 and V is TRBV7-6, with D uncertain. Germline CDR1 reads SGHVS; CDR2 reads FNYEAQ. With 1 base removed from V and 8 bases from J, the gap between germline ends came to 11 bases. CDR3 length: 13 amino acids. This chain's CDR3 is CASSLVVEGEAFF. The CDR3 DNA is TGTGCCAGCAGCTTAGTCGTTGAGGGAGAAGCTTTCTTT.

V gene TRBV27 combines with J gene TRBJ1-1, with D hard to call. Deletions cut 7 bases from V and 2 bases from J, with 14 bases between. Germline V CDR1 and CDR2: MNHEY, SMNVEV (reference sequence). This CDR3 is built from 14 residues. The DNA of the CDR3 is TGTGCCAGCACCCCCCGCGGGCGTAACACTGAAGCTTTCTTT. Translated, it gives CASTPRGRNTEAFF.

This clone was recorded a few times. This chain links TRBV6-1 with TRBJ2-1, with 9 bases lining up with TRBD2. This CDR3 contains 16 residues. CDR1 and CDR2 from the germline V gene are MNHNS and SASEGT. V dropped 3 bases and J dropped 0; count of bases not matched to a gene: 3. CDR3 nucleotides: TGTGCCAGCAGTGATGGCGGGAGGGCCTCCTACAATGAGCAGTTCTTC. Protein product: CASSDGGRASYNEQFF.

The chain uses TRBV28 and TRBJ2-5; D may be TRBD2 (6 bases). With 3 bases removed from V and 5 bases from J, the gap between germline ends came to 22 bases. Per the germline V gene, CDR1 is MDHEN and CDR2 is SYDVKM. The CDR3 is 17 amino acids. CDR3 loop: CASSFWRSSGKEETQYF. The DNA for the CDR3 is TGTGCCAGCAGTTTCTGGAGGAGTAGCGGTAAAGAGGAGACCCAGTACTTC.

This clone appeared a few times. The chain couples TRBV5-6 to TRBJ1-2; TRBD1 is a possible D gene (6 bases). V was shortened by 4 bases and J by 6 bases, with 13 bases between the two germline ends. The V gene's germline CDR1 is SGHDT and CDR2 YYEEEE. The CDR3 is made up of 13 amino acids. As DNA, the CDR3 is TGTGCCAGCAGCACCCGGGGGGCCCATGGCTACACCTTC. Translating gives CASSTRGAHGYTF.

V is TRBV5-1 and J is TRBJ2-4; tentatively, D is TRBD2 (5 bases). Germline V CDR1 and CDR2: SGHRS, YFSETQ. The ends were cut back, 1 base at V and 3 bases at J, with 14 bases in the middle. This CDR3 region has 16 residues. The CDR3 nucleotides read TGCGCCAGCAGCTTGTCGGGCGGGTCGGGCAAAAACATTCAGTACTTC. It is translated as CASSLSGGSGKNIQYF.

The genes are TRBV18 and TRBJ2-5, with 11 bases matching TRBD2. Matching the DNA end better, TRBJ2-7 makes the J call doubtful. Germline CDR1 KGHSH, CDR2 LQKENI. This CDR3 is 16 amino acids long. The CDR3 DNA follows: TGTGCCAGCTCACCCCAACTAGCGGGGGCCGCCTACGAGCAGTACTTC. The encoded protein is CASSPQLAGAAYEQYF.

The chain joins TRBV6-4 to TRBJ2-7, with 7 positions matching TRBD1. This CDR3 is built from 14 residues. CDR1 is MRHNA and CDR2 is SNTAGT in the germline V gene. Trimming cost V 6 bases and J 1 base; bases outside gene matches: 6. CDR3 DNA: TGTGCCAGCAGCCCGGGACAGTCTTCCTACGAGCAGTACTTC. Its protein product is CASSPGQSSYEQYF.

V is TRBV20-1 and J is TRBJ1-2; D gene ambiguous. The CDR3 length is 11 residues. V was trimmed by 6 bases and J by 7 bases, leaving 12 bases between them. The germline V gene encodes CDR1 DFQATT and CDR2 SNEGSKA (reference sequence). This chain's CDR3 is CSAPSSTGYTF. The CDR3 bases are TGCAGTGCGCCTAGTTCGACTGGCTACACCTTC.

This CDR3 is CASSVESQGGNEKLFF. CDR3 coding DNA: TGTGCCAGCAGCGTAGAAAGCCAGGGCGGAAATGAAAAACTGTTTTTT. This chain joins TRBV9 and TRBJ1-4, with D possibly being TRBD1 (5 bases). The CDR3 loop spans 16 amino acids. Germline loops: CDR1 SGDLS, CDR2 YYNGEE. V lost 0 bases, J lost 5 bases, and 14 bases lay in between.

The genes are TRBV5-1 and TRBJ1-2; 7 bases match TRBD1. CDR3 size: 17 residues. V dropped 4 bases and J dropped 2; count of bases not matched to a gene: 14. Germline lookup yields CDR1 SGHRS and CDR2 YFSETQ. CDR3 amino acids: CASSQIPSETGNYGYTF. In nucleotides, the CDR3 is TGCGCCAGCAGCCAAATCCCCAGCGAGACAGGGAACTATGGCTACACCTTC.

This sequence joins TRBV21-1 and TRBJ2-2; the table names TRBD2, a call not compared with the DNA. TRBV21-1 is a pseudogene. The CDR3 loop spans 17 amino acids. The CDR3 loop reads CASSKPTNTEGTGELFF. The CDR3 DNA follows: TGTGCCAGCAGCAAACCAACAAACACCGAGGGAACCGGGGAGCTGTTTTTT.